This entry concerns a single TCR beta chain. Its antigen is currently not known. Nothing much larger sits one base from this clone, and base qualities are not available. The germline V gene provides CDR1 SGHTA and CDR2 FQGTGA. V is reduced by 3 bases and J by 3 bases, leaving a spacing of 9 bases between them. Measured from the cysteine to the phenylalanine, the CDR3 is 13 residues long. CDR3 DNA is the only sequence kept; it has 39 bases, read in frame from the first base. Libraries were constructed by the immunoSEQ multiplex PCR assay. The original pipeline was this. A statistical classification framework was developed to diagnose cytomegalovirus status using the catalog of TCR beta chain sequences. Not all clones reach the TCRdb copy of this immuneACCESS table, which keeps in-frame sequences only. Checked studies attribute under half of the gap to unresolved V genes and leave the rest unexplained. V, J and clone size were drawn from that table, and D and trimming were deduced from the DNA. The sample yields about 160,000 clones; 65% to 90% were counted once. 2% to 2.5% of the sample is taken by the ten largest.

The donors were included in the validation cohort of 100 to 150 subjects, a group kept apart from the roughly 700-subject first cohort. These data come from a study of cytomegalovirus exposure and HLA in healthy donors listed by TCRdb under 2017. The study in broad terms: According to a later analysis, the roughly 130 validation repertoires were produced on the same platform as the 666 repertoires of the first cohort. The aim of the study was to test whether cataloging public T cell receptors could identify signatures of past pathogen exposure. The study combined high-throughput TCR immunosequencing, statistical association of individual TCRs with disease status, and machine learning to predict cytomegalovirus infection status. Along with the roughly 700-subject first cohort, a separate validation cohort of about 110 different subjects was used.

Beyond this particular receptor, the publication reports: A later analysis had no HLA typing for the validation cohort, so co-occurrence there was scored across all 120 repertoires. A later analysis found that TCRs clustered in the first cohort also tended to co-occur in the roughly 120 validation repertoires, with roughly 95% of cluster scores above 0. In the study, some 180 TCR beta chains were listed as associated with cytomegalovirus. While some public TCRs were present in many individuals, most TCR sequences turned up only very rarely across donors. It was suggested by the authors that the approach could potentially be generalized to other disease states and immunological phenotypes. Three of the identified cytomegalovirus-associated TCR beta chains were confirmed in vitro to be specific for cytomegalovirus antigens. The classifier was reported to diagnose cytomegalovirus status with high specificity and sensitivity in both the original and validation cohorts.

The sample comprised PBMCs. The TCR sequence derives from a woman aged 18-29 years in good health and CMV-seronegative. This receptor chain uses TRBV7-3 and TRBJ2-7; a tentative D call is TRBD2 (5 bases match). The bases read TGTGCCAGCAGCTTCGAGGGTGGCTACGAGCAGTACTTC. Its protein is CASSFEGGYEQYF.